The clone carrying this TCR beta chain was found a few times. Antigen specificity is unknown. Using immunoSEQ multiplex PCR, the repertoire was profiled, and TCRdb retains in-frame clones only, with some absent. The table records about 48,000 clones, 88% of them present only once. This sample was included in a study of OX40 agonist ivuxolimab in advanced cancers. The study's findings and limits: Partial responders at 0.1-3.0 mg/kg had among the lowest clonal expansion.

This TCR was sampled from an adult with an advanced solid tumor such as melanoma, head and neck, liver or kidney cancer. The sample consisted of CD4+ or CD8+ T cells sorted from blood, taken in a trial of the OX40 agonist ivuxolimab.

CDR3: CASRKTGADTIYF. The CDR3 DNA reads as TGTGCCAGCAGGAAGACAGGGGCGGACACCATATATTTT. V gene TRBV27 combines with J gene TRBJ1-3; 8 positions agree with TRBD1. The V gene's germline CDR1 is MNHEY and CDR2 SMNVEV (reference sequence). The CDR3 spans 13 residues. V dropped 6 bases and J dropped 8; count of bases not matched to a gene: 6.